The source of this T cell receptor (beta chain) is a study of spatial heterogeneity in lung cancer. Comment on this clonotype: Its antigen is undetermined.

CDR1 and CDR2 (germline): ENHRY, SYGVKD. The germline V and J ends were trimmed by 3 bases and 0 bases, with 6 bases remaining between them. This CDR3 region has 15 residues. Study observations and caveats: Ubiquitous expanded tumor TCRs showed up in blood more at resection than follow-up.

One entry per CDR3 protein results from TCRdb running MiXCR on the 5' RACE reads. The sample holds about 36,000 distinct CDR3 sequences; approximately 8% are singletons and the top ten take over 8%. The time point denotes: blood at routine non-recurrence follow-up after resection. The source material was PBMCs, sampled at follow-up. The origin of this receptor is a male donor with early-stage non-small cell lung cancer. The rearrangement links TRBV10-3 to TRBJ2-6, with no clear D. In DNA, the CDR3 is TGTGCCATCAGTGACAGGAACTCTGGGGCCAACGTCCTGACTTTC. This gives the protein CAISDRNSGANVLTF.